The 27 T cell receptor beta chains presented below share a single source sample, sequenced in a study of blood T cells in healthy people across ages. A sample-barcoded 5' primer and a J-beta primer mix were used in a second PCR of about 7 to 12 cycles. From the 5' RACE reads, TCRdb called clonotypes with MiXCR, one entry per CDR3 protein. The sample shows 800,000 to 950,000 distinct CDR3 sequences, around 36% of them seen only once. The specimen sequenced was blood. All receptors derive from a man aged 18 to 29 in good health.

This clonotype has a handful of counts. This chain connects TRBV7-2 to TRBJ2-3, with a tentative D call TRBD2 (6 bases). CDR3 length equals 14 residues. Trimming removed 2 bases from V and 6 bases from J, with 12 bases in between. Germline assignment: CDR1 SGHTA and CDR2 FQGNSA. The CDR3 nucleotides are TGTGCCAGCAGCTTAAGGGACTCGCTGGATACGCAGTATTTT. It codes for CASSLRDSLDTQYF.

This clonotype was counted a few times. The rearrangement links TRBV9 to TRBJ2-3; either TRBD1 or TRBD2 may fit D (5 bases each). This CDR3 has 17 amino acids. CDR1 SGDLS and CDR2 YYNGEE come from the germline V gene. Trimming took off 4 bases at V and 5 bases at J, with 23 bases between the two ends. This chain's CDR3 is CASSTLPGPNYVDTQYF. CDR3 sequence (DNA): TGTGCCAGCAGCACGCTTCCGGGACCCAACTACGTAGATACGCAGTATTTT.

The chain joins TRBV5-1 to TRBJ1-2; 9 bases match TRBD1. The CDR3 runs to 15 residues. CDR1 and CDR2 from the germline V gene are SGHRS and YFSETQ. V lost 2 bases, J lost 3 bases, and 5 bases stayed unmatched. The CDR3 here is CASSLGQGTDYGYTF. Written as DNA, the CDR3 is TGCGCCAGCAGCTTAGGACAGGGGACCGACTATGGCTACACCTTC.

Only a few counts were recorded for this clonotype. The gene calls are TRBV10-3 and TRBJ1-1; D possibly corresponds to TRBD1 (5 bases). The germline V gene has CDR1 ENHRY and CDR2 SYGVKD. V was trimmed by 7 bases and J by 2 bases, leaving 11 bases between them. The CDR3 covers 13 residues. The CDR3, as DNA: TGTGCCATCACCCAGGGTTATAACACTGAAGCTTTCTTT. It translates to CAITQGYNTEAFF.

V and J are TRBV4-2 and TRBJ2-7; D remains unclear. V lost 1 base and J 0 bases, leaving 10 bases between the germline ends. Germline-derived CDR1 and CDR2 are LGHNA and YNFKEQ. CDR3 length: 15 residues. This CDR3 reads CASSQAADGSYEQYF. DNA of the CDR3: TGTGCCAGCAGCCAAGCCGCGGATGGCTCCTACGAGCAGTACTTC.

A few counts support this clonotype. The CDR3 loop is CASSMGLINYGYTF. In DNA, the CDR3 is TGTGCCAGTAGTATGGGGTTGATAAACTATGGCTACACCTTC. This rearrangement joins TRBV19 to TRBJ1-2; D is uncertain. The CDR3 totals 14 residues. Per the germline V gene, CDR1 is LNHDA and CDR2 is SQIVND (reference sequence). V dropped 3 bases and J dropped 2 bases, with 10 bases sitting between them. The full variable domain, its missing parts supplied by reference TRBV19 and TRBJ1-2, is DGGITQSPKYLFRKEGQNVTLSCEQNLNHDAMYWYRQDPGQGLRLIYYSQIVNDFQKGDIAEGYSVSREKKESFPLTVTSAQKNPTAFYLCASSMGLINYGYTFGSGTRLTVV.

The chain combines TRBV16 with TRBJ1-1; D unresolved. The V end lost 8 bases, the J end lost 0 bases, and 25 bases lay between the germline ends. The V gene's germline CDR1 is KGHSY and CDR2 FQNENV. The CDR3 length is 18 residues. CDR3 region: CASAPVEGPWALNTEAFF. In nucleotides, the CDR3 is TGTGCCAGCGCTCCTGTCGAGGGCCCTTGGGCCTTGAACACTGAAGCTTTCTTT.

The rearrangement joins TRBV25-1 to TRBJ1-2; D is ambiguous. V lost 5 bases and J 4 bases, leaving 14 bases between the germline ends. This CDR3 is 14 amino acids long. CDR1 is MGHDK, CDR2 SYGVNS, per germline. For the CDR3, the DNA is TGTGCCAGCAGTAACTGGGAGAACGCCTATGGCTACACCTTC. Translated, it gives CASSNWENAYGYTF.

The chain employs TRBV10-3 and TRBJ1-2, with 10 bases identical to TRBD1. After removal of 0 bases from V and 7 bases from J, the junction contained 8 bases not matched to a gene. Germline lookup yields CDR1 ENHRY and CDR2 SYGVKD. This CDR3 has 16 residues. CDR3 DNA: TGTGCCATCAGTGAGTCTTACCGGGACAGGGGATCTGGCTACACCTTC. This translates into CAISESYRDRGSGYTF.

This clonotype was counted many times. V gene TRBV3-1 combines with J gene TRBJ1-5; no firm D call. The germline V gene has CDR1 LGHDT and CDR2 YNNKEL (reference sequence). This CDR3 is built from 14 residues. V was shortened by 3 bases and J by 1 base, with 7 bases between the two germline ends. This CDR3 is CASSQGRSNQPQHF. Written as DNA, the CDR3 is TGTGCCAGCAGCCAGGGAAGAAGCAATCAGCCCCAGCATTTT.

This clonotype was picked up many times. This chain links TRBV6-5 with TRBJ2-5; D call uncertain. Germline V gives CDR1 MNHEY, CDR2 SVGAGI. This CDR3 is built from 15 residues. Trimming shortened V by 6 bases and J by 1 base, and 15 bases separated the two germline ends. CDR3 loop: CASSVDLTPQETQYF. In DNA, the CDR3 is TGTGCCAGCAGCGTAGACCTGACACCCCAAGAGACCCAGTACTTC.

The chain has TRBV3-1 and TRBJ1-1; TRBD1 might be the D (5 bases). V gave up 0 bases and J gave up 9 bases, with 11 bases separating them. The CDR3 is made up of 13 amino acids. Germline lookup yields CDR1 LGHDT and CDR2 YNNKEL (reference sequence). The chain's CDR3 is CASSQDMGPKAFF. CDR3 nucleotide sequence: TGTGCCAGCAGCCAAGATATGGGACCCAAAGCTTTCTTT.

This clonotype was counted many times. This chain connects TRBV3-1 to TRBJ2-3; D is ambiguous. V lost 5 bases and J 1 base, leaving 7 bases between the germline ends. Looked up from germline, CDR1 is LGHDT and CDR2 is YNNKEL (reference sequence). The CDR3 covers 13 residues. The CDR3 nucleotides read TGTGCCAGCAGCGTCACAGGCACAGATACGCAGTATTTT. Protein: CASSVTGTDTQYF.

V gene TRBV12-3 or TRBV12-4 combines with J gene TRBJ1-2, with D perhaps TRBD1 (5 bases). The CDR3 runs 15 residues. Between the trimmed V and J ends, which lost 5 bases and 0 bases, there was a span of 13 bases. The DNA for the CDR3 is TGTGCCAGCAGTCCCAAGCCCAGGGCTAACTATGGCTACACCTTC. This codes for CASSPKPRANYGYTF.

On this clonotype: This may stem from a read error, because a much larger clone lies one nucleotide away. J is TRBJ2-3 and V is TRBV12-3 or TRBV12-4; possibly TRBD1 or TRBD2 for D (5 bases each). This CDR3 has 13 residues. The CDR3 sequence is CASGFEGTDTQYF. The DNA of the CDR3 is TGTGCCAGCGGTTTCGAGGGGACAGATACGCAGTATTTT.

This clonotype was found once. This chain joins TRBV12-3 or TRBV12-4 and TRBJ2-1, with D maybe TRBD2 (6 bases). V lost 5 bases, J lost 13 bases, and 18 bases lay in between. The CDR3 loop spans 13 amino acids. CDR3 sequence (DNA): TGTGCCAGCAGTCCGGGACTTCAAGAGACCCAGTTCTTC. Amino acids: CASSPGLQETQFF.

A few counts support this clonotype. This chain connects TRBV5-1 to TRBJ2-7; D gene ambiguous. Trimming removed 5 bases at V and 7 bases at J, with 16 bases between. The germline V gene has CDR1 SGHRS and CDR2 YFSETQ. This CDR3 contains 13 residues. CDR3 DNA: TGCGCCAGCAGGACATCCCACCGCGATGAGCAGTACTTC. Translated: CASRTSHRDEQYF. The variable domain in full, completed from reference TRBV5-1 and TRBJ2-7, reads KAGVTQTPRYLIKTRGQQVTLSCSPISGHRSVSWYQQTPGQGLQFLFEYFSETQRNKGNFPGRFSGRQFSNSRSEMNVSTLELGDSALYLCASRTSHRDEQYFGPGTRLTVT.

V is TRBV4-1 and J is TRBJ1-5; D may be TRBD1 (5 bases). Germline V gives CDR1 MGHRA, CDR2 YSYEKL. V lost 1 base and J 2 bases, leaving 12 bases between the germline ends. The CDR3 sequence is 16 residues long. For the CDR3, the DNA is TGCGCCAGCAGCCAAGTCGTCGGGGGTCGCAATCAGCCCCAGCATTTT. Its translation: CASSQVVGGRNQPQHF.

The table lists this clonotype with a count of one. This rearrangement joins TRBV20-1 to TRBJ2-3; D remains unclear. This CDR3 is 14 amino acids long. V lost 3 bases and J 1 base, leaving 11 bases between the germline ends. Germline V gene lookup returns CDR1 DFQATT and CDR2 SNEGSKA (reference sequence). CDR3 nucleotide sequence: TGCAGTGCTAGGATCTTATCAGGCACAGATACGCAGTATTTT. Translating it yields CSARILSGTDTQYF.

This clonotype was recorded once. V is TRBV2 and J is TRBJ2-7, with TRBD1 matching 9 bases. The length of the CDR3 is 15 residues. V shed 5 bases, J shed 7 bases, and the junction held 12 bases outside the gene matches. The V gene's germline CDR1 is SNHLY and CDR2 FYNNEI. The CDR3 sequence is CASSSTGGIYNEQYF. CDR3 nucleotides: TGTGCCAGCAGTTCCACAGGGGGCATCTACAATGAGCAGTACTTC.

The CDR3 is CASGLDISYEQYF. CDR3 in DNA: TGTGCTAGTGGTTTGGACATCTCCTACGAGCAGTACTTC. This chain connects TRBV12-5 to TRBJ2-7; D remains ambiguous. Trimming removed 1 base at V and 0 bases at J, with 4 bases between. Germline loops: CDR1 LGHNT, CDR2 FRNRAP. The CDR3 runs 13 residues.

The CDR3 region is CASSQDTPAGAGETQYF. CDR3 DNA: TGCGCCAGCAGCCAAGATACCCCCGCGGGAGCCGGGGAGACCCAGTACTTC. This chain connects TRBV4-1 to TRBJ2-7, with 7 bases matching TRBD2. The J call may be incorrect, as the DNA end agrees better with TRBJ2-5. The CDR3 spans 17 residues. CDR1 and CDR2 (germline): MGHRA, YSYEKL.

A word on this clonotype: The CDR3 end shows no conserved phenylalanine or tryptophan, and so a read error is likely. The chain uses TRBV5-5 and TRBJ2-5; D not resolved. The J call could be wrong; TRBJ2-7 is a better fit for the DNA end. Germline V CDR1 and CDR2: SGHKS, YYEKEE (reference sequence). The CDR3 has 12 residues. The CDR3 reads CASSLVGSEQYY. The CDR3 region has the DNA TGTGCCAGCAGCTTGGTTGGATCCGAGCAGTACTAC.

The table lists this clonotype with a count of one. This rearrangement joins TRBV7-9 to TRBJ2-2, with 10 bases matching TRBD1. V shed 10 bases and J 0 bases; nucleotides not matched to a gene: 5. This CDR3 spans 15 amino acids. Germline CDR1 is SEHNR and CDR2 is FQNEAQ (reference sequence). The CDR3 nucleotides read TGTGCCAAGACAGGGGGCACAGCGAACACCGGGGAGCTGTTTTTT. Translating it yields CAKTGGTANTGELFF.

The chain is built from TRBV3-1 and TRBJ1-1; 8 bases are shared with TRBD1. The CDR3 is 14 residues long. Trimming removed 2 bases from V and 7 bases from J; junction bases left unmatched: 6. Per germline, CDR1 LGHDT and CDR2 YNNKEL (reference sequence). The CDR3 loop is CASSQTGGGVEAFF. The CDR3 DNA follows: TGTGCCAGCAGCCAAACAGGGGGGGGTGTTGAAGCTTTCTTT.

This clonotype was counted between two and nine times. The V and J genes are TRBV30 and TRBJ1-6; 7 bases line up with TRBD1. V was pared by 3 bases and J by 7 bases, with 3 bases of the junction left unmatched. This CDR3 region has 13 residues. CDR1 and CDR2 from the germline V gene are GTSNPN and SVGIG (reference sequence). For the CDR3, the DNA is TGTGCCTGGAGGGGAGGGGGCAATTCACCCCTCCACTTT. Residues: CAWRGGGNSPLHF.

About this clonotype itself: A read error may explain this, as a much larger clone is one base away. The CDR3 protein is CASSLIGCGGSSYEQYF. As DNA, the CDR3 is TGTGCCAGCAGCTTAATAGGGTGCGGGGGTTCCTCCTACGAGCAGTACTTC. This chain uses TRBV7-3 with TRBJ2-7, with 7 bases fitting TRBD2. Germline trimming cut 1 base from V and 0 bases from J; bases unmatched to any gene: 9. The CDR3 is 17 residues long. Looked up from germline, CDR1 is SGHTA and CDR2 is FQGTGA.